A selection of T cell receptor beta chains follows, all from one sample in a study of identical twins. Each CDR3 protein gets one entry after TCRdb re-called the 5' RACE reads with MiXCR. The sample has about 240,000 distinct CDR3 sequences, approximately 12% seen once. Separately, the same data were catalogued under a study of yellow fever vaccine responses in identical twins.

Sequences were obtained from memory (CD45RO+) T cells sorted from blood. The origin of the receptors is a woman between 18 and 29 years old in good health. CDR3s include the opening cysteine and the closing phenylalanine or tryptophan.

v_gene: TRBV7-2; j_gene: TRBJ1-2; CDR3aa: CASSPPTGHYGYTF
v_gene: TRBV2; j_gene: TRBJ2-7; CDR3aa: CASSERLAGKAFHEQYF
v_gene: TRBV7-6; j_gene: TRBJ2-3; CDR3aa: CASSPRGSGGLDTQYF
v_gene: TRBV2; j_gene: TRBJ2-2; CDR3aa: CASRIEVGAYTGELFF
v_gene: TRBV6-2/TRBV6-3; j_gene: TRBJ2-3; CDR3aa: CASRDIAGSTDTQYF
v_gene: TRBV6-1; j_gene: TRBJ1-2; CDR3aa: CASRRGLDYGYTF
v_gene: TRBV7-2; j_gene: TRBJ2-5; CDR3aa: CASSLRPGEGETQYF
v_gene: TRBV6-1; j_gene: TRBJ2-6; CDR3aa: CASSIFSGRFGANVLTF
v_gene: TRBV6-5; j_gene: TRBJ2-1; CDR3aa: CASSYEGGMNNEQFF
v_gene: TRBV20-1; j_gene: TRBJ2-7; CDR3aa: CSAHSGGATYEQYF
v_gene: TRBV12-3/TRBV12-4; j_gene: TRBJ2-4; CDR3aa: CASSSNTRPLDIQYF
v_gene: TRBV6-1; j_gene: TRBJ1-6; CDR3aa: CASSEAHGGGNSPLHF
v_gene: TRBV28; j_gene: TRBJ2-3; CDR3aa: CASSVSQRGIDTQYF
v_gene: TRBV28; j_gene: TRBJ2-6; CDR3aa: CASSSGTVGSGANVLTF
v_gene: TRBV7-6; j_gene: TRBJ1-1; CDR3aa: CASSLAAGGTEAFF
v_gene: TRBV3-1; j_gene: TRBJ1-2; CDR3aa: CASSQGSNPMYGGYTF
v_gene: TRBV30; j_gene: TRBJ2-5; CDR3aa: CAWSVSPSGQETQYF
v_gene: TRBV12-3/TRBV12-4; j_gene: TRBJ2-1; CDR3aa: CASRPGMSSYNEQFF
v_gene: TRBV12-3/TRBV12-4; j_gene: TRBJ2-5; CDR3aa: CASSRGLVKETQYF
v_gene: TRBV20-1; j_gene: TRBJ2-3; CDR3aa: CSATRGAIDTQYF
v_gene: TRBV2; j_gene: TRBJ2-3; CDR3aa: CASSGGRWGADTQYF
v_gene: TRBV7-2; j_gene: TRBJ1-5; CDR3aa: CASSFRTGNNQPQHF
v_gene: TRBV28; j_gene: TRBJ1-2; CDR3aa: CASTTGKGYGYTF
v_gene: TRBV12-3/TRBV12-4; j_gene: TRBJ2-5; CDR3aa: CASSHTKETQYF
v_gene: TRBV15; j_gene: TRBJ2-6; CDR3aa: CATSRDADGYSGANVLTF
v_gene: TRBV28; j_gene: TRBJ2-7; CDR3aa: CASSLRSGISPYEQYF
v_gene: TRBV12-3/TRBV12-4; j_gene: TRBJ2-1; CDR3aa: CASSFEGSSNEQFF
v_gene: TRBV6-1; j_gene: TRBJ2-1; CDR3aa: CASRDWTGGSEQFF
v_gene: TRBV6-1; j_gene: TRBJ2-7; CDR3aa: CASGRQGLYEQYF
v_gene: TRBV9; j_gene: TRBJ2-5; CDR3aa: CASSVGLAGVETQYF
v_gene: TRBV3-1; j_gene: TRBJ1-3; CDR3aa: CASSRQGEGNTIYF
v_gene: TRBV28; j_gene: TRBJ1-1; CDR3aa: CASSTGALNTEAFF
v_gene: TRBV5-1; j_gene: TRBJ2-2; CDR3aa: CASRAGGQNTGELFF
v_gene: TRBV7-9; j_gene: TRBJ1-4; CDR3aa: CAIDREVDEKLFF
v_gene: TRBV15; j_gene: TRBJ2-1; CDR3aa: CATTSGGPAYNEQFF
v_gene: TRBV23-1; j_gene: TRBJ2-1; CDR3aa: CASPGTSGGKEQFF
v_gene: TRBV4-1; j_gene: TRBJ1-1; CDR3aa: CASSQGLGRTEAFF
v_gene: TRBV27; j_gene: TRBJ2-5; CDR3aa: CASAPLGGEGETQYF
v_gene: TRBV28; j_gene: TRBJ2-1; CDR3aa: CASRAGGVSYNEQFF
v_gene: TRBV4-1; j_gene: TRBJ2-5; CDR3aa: CASSQGDRDQETQYF
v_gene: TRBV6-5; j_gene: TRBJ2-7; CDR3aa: CASGFSDTLREQYF
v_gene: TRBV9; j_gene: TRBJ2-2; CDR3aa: CASSVDPPGELFF
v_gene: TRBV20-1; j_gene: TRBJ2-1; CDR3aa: CSAAGGFDNEQFF
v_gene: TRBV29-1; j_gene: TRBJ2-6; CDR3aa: CSVVLQGSGANVLTF
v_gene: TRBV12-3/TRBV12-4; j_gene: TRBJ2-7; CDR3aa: CASSFGQTSYEQYF
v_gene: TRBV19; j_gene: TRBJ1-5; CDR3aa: CASSIGQVQPQHF
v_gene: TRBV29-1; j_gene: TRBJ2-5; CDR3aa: CSVGRTIQETQYF
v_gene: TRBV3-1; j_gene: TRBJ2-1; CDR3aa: CASSQDGVTHDNEQFF
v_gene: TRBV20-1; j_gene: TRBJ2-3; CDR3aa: CSARPGHLTDTQYF
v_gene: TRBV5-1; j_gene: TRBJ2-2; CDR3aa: CASSWGDSPNTGELFF
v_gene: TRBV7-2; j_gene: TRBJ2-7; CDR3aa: CASSLAGTQSAYEQYF
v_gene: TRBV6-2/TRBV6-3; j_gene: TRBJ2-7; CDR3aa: CASSSTTSGYSYEQYF
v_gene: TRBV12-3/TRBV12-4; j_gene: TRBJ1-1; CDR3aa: CASSLGQYTEAFF
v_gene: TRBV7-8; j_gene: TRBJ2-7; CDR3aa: CASSLPGQGGYEQYF
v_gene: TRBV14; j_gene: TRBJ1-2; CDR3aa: CASSFDRGQDYGYTF